What follows is one TCR beta chain and its context. What it binds is not known. Primers for the PCR totalled 60 Vbeta and 13 Jbeta. Authors' analysis steps: The count from a later analysis was 65 million to 90 million unique TCR beta chains, 9 million to 12 million of them shared. Repertoires were generated with immunoSEQ multiplex PCR, while TCRdb's copy carries only in-frame clones and drops some. V and J calls and clone size come straight from that table; D and trimming were deduced from the DNA. The repertoire holds roughly 200,000 clones, with approximately 80% as singletons. CDR1 MNHEY and CDR2 SVGAGI come from the germline V gene. This CDR3 comprises 14 residues. Trimming removed 4 bases at V and 2 bases at J, with 11 bases between. The data originate from a study of cytomegalovirus exposure and HLA in healthy donors. General study results and limits: Reportedly, fewer N-insertions than the roughly 690-donor mean appeared in an Asian-associated ancestry cluster in a later analysis.

Source material: PBMCs. This clonotype originated in a female donor in good health and CMV-seronegative. The chain recombines TRBV6-5 with TRBJ1-1; no firm D call. The CDR3 DNA reads as TGTGCCAGCAGTTCTCTCAGACAAAACACTGAAGCTTTCTTT. Protein: CASSSLRQNTEAFF.